Shown below are 23 T cell receptor beta chains from a single sample sequenced in a study of cytotoxic CD8 clonotypes in ibrutinib-treated CLL. Method: immunoSEQ multiplex PCR; TCRdb's copy keeps in-frame clones and lacks some. Of about 18,000 clones in the sample, around 80% were seen once. The sample was PBMCs, taken before ibrutinib treatment. The receptors shown here come from a human donor with chronic lymphocytic leukemia.

The chain carries TRBV6-5 and TRBJ2-7; D is ambiguous. This CDR3 contains 14 residues. CDR1 is MNHEY, CDR2 SVGAGI, per germline. V lost 2 bases and J 3 bases, leaving 11 bases between the germline ends. Written as DNA, the CDR3 is TGTGCCAGCAGTTACGCGGCAGGCCGCTACGAGCAGTACTTC. Protein product: CASSYAAGRYEQYF.

This clone was found a few times. This chain links TRBV6-5 with TRBJ1-5, with 8 bases identical to TRBD1. V lost 5 bases to trimming and J lost 5 bases; unmatched junction nucleotides: 5. The CDR3 has 14 residues. Germline V gives CDR1 MNHEY, CDR2 SVGAGI. DNA for the CDR3: TGTGCCAGCAGTCGCTCGACAGGGGATCAGCCCCAGCATTTT. It translates to CASSRSTGDQPQHF.

This clone appeared a single time. The rearrangement uses TRBV28 and TRBJ1-5, with D possibly matching TRBD1 (6 bases). The germline gives CDR1 MDHEN, CDR2 SYDVKM. CDR3 size: 15 residues. V was shortened by 2 bases and J by 5 bases, with 13 bases between the two germline ends. CDR3: CASSLRGGWDQPQHF. The CDR3 DNA reads TGTGCCAGCAGTTTAAGGGGGGGATGGGATCAGCCCCAGCATTTT.

This rearrangement joins TRBV28 to TRBJ2-5, with 11 bases that match TRBD2. The CDR3 is 16 residues long. Germline CDR1 MDHEN, CDR2 SYDVKM. J lost 2 bases, V lost 6 bases, and 8 bases had no gene match. The CDR3 here is CASSQGLADGQETQYF. The CDR3 DNA reads TGTGCCAGCAGCCAGGGACTAGCGGATGGGCAAGAGACCCAGTACTTC.

The chain recombines TRBV27 with TRBJ2-6, with D possibly TRBD1 on 6 matching bases. From germline, CDR1 is MNHEY and CDR2 SMNVEV (reference sequence). Trimming shortened V by 6 bases and J by 0 bases, and 12 bases separated the two germline ends. This CDR3 has 16 residues. The CDR3: CASRRGQNSGANVLTF. As DNA, the CDR3 is TGTGCCAGCAGAAGAGGACAGAACTCTGGGGCCAACGTCCTGACTTTC.

This rearrangement joins TRBV28 to TRBJ1-4, with D tentatively TRBD1 (5 bases). From germline, CDR1 is MDHEN and CDR2 SYDVKM. Trimming cost V 4 bases and J 7 bases, with 13 bases left between them. The CDR3 has 14 residues. CDR3 DNA sequence: TGTGCCAGCAGTTCCCCCGGGGGAGGTGAAAAACTGTTTTTT. It encodes CASSSPGGGEKLFF.

V is TRBV28 and J is TRBJ2-7; perhaps D is TRBD1 or TRBD2 (5 bases each). CDR3 length: 14 amino acids. The germline CDR1 and CDR2 sequences are MDHEN and SYDVKM. Trimming pared 3 bases from V and 5 bases from J, leaving 14 bases between. In DNA form, the CDR3 reads TGTGCCAGCAGTTTTAGTGGGGGTAAGGACGAGCAGTACTTC. Translating it yields CASSFSGGKDEQYF.

V is TRBV9 and J is TRBJ2-2, with 13 bases aligning to TRBD2. Germline V gene lookup returns CDR1 SGDLS and CDR2 YYNGEE. V shed 6 bases and J 8 bases; nucleotides not matched to a gene: 7. The CDR3 is 15 residues long. The CDR3 DNA is TGTGCCAGCACCGGGACTAGCGGGACGACAGGGGAGCTGTTTTTT. It encodes CASTGTSGTTGELFF.

The chain links TRBV9 to TRBJ2-3; tentatively, D is TRBD1 (6 bases). The CDR3 has 14 residues. Germline V gives CDR1 SGDLS, CDR2 YYNGEE. V gave up 5 bases and J gave up 6 bases, with 16 bases separating them. CDR3 nucleotide sequence: TGTGCCAGCAGTACAGGGTTGACTCGCGATACGCAGTATTTT. It codes for CASSTGLTRDTQYF.

In this sample, this clone turned up a few times. This rearrangement joins TRBV5-4 to TRBJ2-3; D is unclear. The CDR3 consists of 15 residues. Germline assignment: CDR1 SGHNT and CDR2 YYREEE (reference sequence). Trimming stripped 2 bases from V and 0 bases from J, with 10 bases between. The CDR3 coding sequence is TGTGCCAGCAGCTTTCACAATCCTAGCACAGATACGCAGTATTTT. It codes for CASSFHNPSTDTQYF.

The V gene is TRBV6-5, the J gene TRBJ2-7, with D possibly being TRBD1 or TRBD2 (5 bases each). The CDR3 runs 16 residues. Germline assignment: CDR1 MNHEY and CDR2 SVGAGI. The V and J ends lost 0 bases and 0 bases respectively, with 12 bases between them. The CDR3 sequence: CASSYSPGSNSYEQYF. The CDR3 DNA sequence: TGTGCCAGCAGTTACTCCCCAGGGAGCAACTCCTACGAGCAGTACTTC.

The chain uses TRBV19 and TRBJ1-3; D unresolved. This CDR3 is 14 amino acids long. The germline V gene encodes CDR1 LNHDA and CDR2 SQIVND (reference sequence). V shed 9 bases and J shed 0 bases, with 12 bases lying between them. The CDR3 DNA follows: TGTGCCAGCACACCGGGATCCTCTGGAAACACCATATATTTT. It is translated as CASTPGSSGNTIYF.

This chain uses TRBV27 with TRBJ1-2, with D possibly matching TRBD1 (6 bases). There are 13 residues in the CDR3. Germline values: CDR1 MNHEY, CDR2 SMNVEV (reference sequence). The ends were cut back, 0 bases at V and 6 bases at J, with 8 bases in the middle. The CDR3, as DNA: TGTGCCAGCAGTTTATCGAGGGGGGATGGCTACACCTTC. Translating it yields CASSLSRGDGYTF.

The V call is TRBV6-5, the J call TRBJ2-7; 8 nucleotides line up with TRBD2. This CDR3 is 15 amino acids long. Trimming took 0 bases from V and 2 from J; bases not matched to a gene: 3. Germline V gene sequence: CDR1 MNHEY, CDR2 SVGAGI. The CDR3 sequence is CASSYSREAAYEQYF. CDR3 in DNA: TGTGCCAGCAGTTACTCGCGGGAGGCCGCCTACGAGCAGTACTTC.

This clone is a singleton in its sample. The chain has TRBV29-1 and TRBJ1-2, with a weak D call TRBD1 (6 bases). This CDR3 has 14 residues. Trimming removed 3 bases from V and 4 bases from J, with 15 bases in between. Looked up from germline, CDR1 is SQVTM and CDR2 is ANQGSEA. The CDR3 loop reads CSVDIEGVVYGYTF. As DNA, the CDR3 is TGCAGCGTTGATATCGAGGGGGTGGTCTATGGCTACACCTTC.

The chain joins TRBV7-2 to TRBJ2-2; tentatively, D is TRBD1 (6 bases). V was pared by 5 bases and J by 2 bases, with 18 bases between. The germline V gene encodes CDR1 SGHTA and CDR2 FQGNSA. CDR3 length: 17 amino acids. The CDR3 DNA is TGTGCCAGCAGCCAGGGGAGAAGGCCGCTTAACACCGGGGAGCTGTTTTTT. Protein product: CASSQGRRPLNTGELFF.

The chain recombines TRBV6-6 with TRBJ2-6; 11 bases are a match to TRBD2. The CDR3 contains 16 residues. Germline V gene lookup returns CDR1 MNHNY and CDR2 SVGAGI (reference sequence). V was pared by 4 bases and J by 7 bases, with 6 bases of the junction left unmatched. The CDR3 DNA is TGTGCCAGCAGTTTTGGACTAGCGGGTGGAGCCAACGTCCTGACTTTC. It codes for CASSFGLAGGANVLTF.

By share, this clone counts as medium-sized. This chain joins TRBV18 and TRBJ2-5, with a weak D call TRBD2 (6 bases). Germline V gene lookup returns CDR1 KGHSH and CDR2 LQKENI. V lost 2 bases and J 4 bases, leaving 20 bases between the germline ends. This CDR3 comprises 17 residues. The DNA of the CDR3 is TGTGCCAGCTCACCAGGGGGAGGAGCAGCTGGAGGAGAGACCCAGTACTTC. It specifies CASSPGGGAAGGETQYF.

This chain joins TRBV28 and TRBJ1-2; 7 positions agree with TRBD1. The CDR3 totals 14 residues. V shed 6 bases, J shed 4 bases, and the junction held 8 bases outside the gene matches. The germline V gene encodes CDR1 MDHEN and CDR2 SYDVKM. The CDR3 here is CASSRGRGAYGYTF. CDR3 DNA sequence: TGTGCCAGCAGCCGCGGCAGGGGGGCCTATGGCTACACCTTC.

The chain employs TRBV7-2 and TRBJ2-2, with 10 bases fitting TRBD1. CDR3 size: 16 residues. Germline CDR1 and CDR2: SGHTA and FQGNSA. V gave up 3 bases and J gave up 6 bases; unmatched junction bases: 7. CDR3 in DNA: TGTGCCAGCAGCTTCCAGACAGGGGGCGCTGCCGGGGAGCTGTTTTTT. Translation: CASSFQTGGAAGELFF. Filled out from reference TRBV7-2 and TRBJ2-2, the complete variable domain reads GAGVSQSPSNKVTEKGKDVELRCDPISGHTALYWYRQSLGQGLEFLIYFQGNSAPDKSGLPSDRFSAERTGGSVSTLTIQRTQQEDSAVYLCASSFQTGGAAGELFFGEGSRLTVL.

The chain links TRBV14 to TRBJ2-1; unclear D gene. The CDR3 consists of 13 residues. V gave up 0 bases and J gave up 3 bases, with 3 bases separating them. The V gene's germline CDR1 is SGHDN and CDR2 FVKESK. This CDR3 is CASSQDYYNEQFF. The CDR3 bases are TGTGCCAGCAGCCAAGATTACTACAATGAGCAGTTCTTC.

The V gene is TRBV7-2, the J gene TRBJ2-3; 8 nucleotides line up with TRBD1. With 5 bases clipped from V and 1 base from J, the junction kept 2 bases outside the gene matches. The CDR3 length is 14 residues. Germline V CDR1 and CDR2: SGHTA, FQGNSA. The CDR3 here is CASSAGQGTDTQYF. CDR3 nucleotide sequence: TGTGCCAGCAGCGCGGGACAGGGCACAGATACGCAGTATTTT.

This clone was seen a handful of times. V is TRBV5-8 and J is TRBJ2-3; TRBD1 might be the D (5 bases). The germline V gene has CDR1 SGHTS and CDR2 YDEGEE. The CDR3 consists of 12 residues. Deletions cut 0 bases from V and 8 bases from J, with 7 bases between. The CDR3 DNA reads as TGTGCCAGCAGCTTGGAGGGGCGTACGCAGTATTTT. It translates to CASSLEGRTQYF.